A single sample is the source of the 26 T cell receptor beta chains below, sequenced in a study of blood T cell repertoires in COVID-19. Clones were read by immunoSEQ multiplex PCR, and TCRdb kept only the in-frame ones, dropping some. The table records about 91,000 clones, about 75% of them present only once. Sequenced input: peripheral blood. The source is a woman of 80 years or more with acute or convalescent COVID-19.

This clone has a single count. The J gene is TRBJ1-1, the V gene TRBV6-5; 9 bases match TRBD1. The CDR3 is 15 residues long. The V gene's germline CDR1 is MNHEY and CDR2 SVGAGI. V shed 4 bases and J 5 bases; nucleotides not matched to a gene: 8. Written as DNA, the CDR3 is TGTGCCAGCAGTTTCTCGGGGACAGGGAAGACTGAAGCTTTCTTT. Amino acid sequence: CASSFSGTGKTEAFF.

The chain links TRBV5-4 to TRBJ2-7; 7 bases are a match to TRBD1. In germline, CDR1 is SGHNT, CDR2 YYREEE (reference sequence). CDR3 length: 14 residues. V lost 0 bases and J lost 5; bases outside the gene matches: 5. The CDR3 DNA follows: TGTGCCAGCAGCTTGGAACAGGGGAGCGACGAGCAGTACTTC. This codes for CASSLEQGSDEQYF.

This clone was detected a few times. V is TRBV7-2 and J is TRBJ2-1, with TRBD2 matching 10 bases. With 5 bases clipped from V and 7 bases from J, the junction kept 8 bases outside the gene matches. The CDR3 is made up of 15 amino acids. Germline loops: CDR1 SGHTA, CDR2 FQGNSA. The CDR3 sequence is CASSPGGSGRNEQFF. Written as DNA, the CDR3 is TGTGCCAGCAGCCCCGGGGGTAGCGGGAGGAATGAGCAGTTCTTC.

This clone appeared a few times. This chain joins TRBV19 and TRBJ1-2, with D hard to call. V dropped 3 bases and J dropped 3 bases, with 11 bases sitting between them. The CDR3 is made up of 14 amino acids. The germline V gene has CDR1 LNHDA and CDR2 SQIVND (reference sequence). The CDR3 DNA reads as TGTGCCAGTAGTATTGACGGAGGGTACTATGGCTACACCTTC. Translation: CASSIDGGYYGYTF.

The rearrangement links TRBV10-3 to TRBJ1-6; TRBD1 is a possible D gene (6 bases). V was clipped by 3 bases and J by 7 bases, with 13 bases between them. The germline gives CDR1 ENHRY, CDR2 SYGVKD. The CDR3 extends over 15 amino acids. The CDR3 protein is CAISEGGLTNSPLHF. CDR3 sequence (DNA): TGTGCCATCAGTGAAGGGGGACTAACCAATTCACCCCTCCACTTT.

The chain combines TRBV7-2 with TRBJ2-5, with TRBD1 matching over 11 bases. Trimming removed 2 bases from V and 4 bases from J; junction bases left unmatched: 6. The CDR3 spans 16 residues. The germline V gene has CDR1 SGHTA and CDR2 FQGNSA. The chain's CDR3 is CASSLTGQGAAETQYF. The CDR3 nucleotides read TGTGCCAGCAGCTTAACCGGACAGGGGGCGGCAGAGACCCAGTACTTC.

This clone appeared once. The chain is built from TRBV9 and TRBJ1-6; 8 bases fit TRBD1. Germline V gene sequence: CDR1 SGDLS, CDR2 YYNGEE. The junction had 9 bases not matched to a gene; V was cut back by 3 bases and J by 10 bases. This CDR3 comprises 15 residues. Here the CDR3 DNA reads TGTGCCAGCAGCGGGGGACAGGCCACCAGGTCACCCCTCCACTTT. Its protein is CASSGGQATRSPLHF.

This clone was picked up a small number of times. V and J are TRBV18 and TRBJ2-7, with D maybe TRBD1 (5 bases). The V gene's germline CDR1 is KGHSH and CDR2 LQKENI. V was clipped by 6 bases and J by 7 bases, with 16 bases between them. The CDR3 extends over 13 amino acids. The CDR3 loop is CASSTTGQREQYF. DNA of the CDR3: TGTGCCAGCTCCACGACTGGACAACGGGAGCAGTACTTC.

The rearrangement uses TRBV7-3 and TRBJ2-1, with no clear D. Trimming removed 1 base from V and 8 bases from J, with 12 bases in between. CDR1 and CDR2 from the germline V gene are SGHTA and FQGTGA. The CDR3 loop spans 14 amino acids. CDR3 amino acids: CASSLNLLTDEQFF. The CDR3 DNA reads TGTGCCAGCAGCTTAAATTTGTTAACGGATGAGCAGTTCTTC.

V and J are TRBV7-8 and TRBJ2-7, with 7 bases identical to TRBD2. V trimming: 1 base; J trimming: 10 bases; junction bases outside the gene matches: 4. CDR3 length: 12 residues. Germline lookup yields CDR1 SGHVS and CDR2 FQNEAQ. CDR3 region: CASSLVGGAQYF. CDR3 coding DNA: TGTGCCAGCAGCTTAGTGGGAGGGGCACAGTACTTC.

The gene calls are TRBV30 and TRBJ1-6, with 7 bases identical to TRBD1. The CDR3 is 13 amino acids. The J segment lost 8 bases and the V segment lost 4 bases, leaving 5 bases of the junction unmatched. CDR1 and CDR2 from the germline V gene are GTSNPN and SVGIG (reference sequence). CDR3 coding DNA: TGTGCCTGGAACGGCAGGGGGGATTCACCCCTCCACTTT. The encoded protein is CAWNGRGDSPLHF. The whole variable domain, remainder taken from reference TRBV30 and TRBJ1-6, is SQTIHQWPATLVQPVGSPLSLECTVEGTSNPNLYWYRQAAGRGLQLLFYSVGIGQISSEVPQNLSASRPQDRQFILSSKKLLLSDSGFYLCAWNGRGDSPLHFGNGTRLTVT.

This clone ranks as medium-sized (0.01 to 0.1%). This chain links TRBV27 with TRBJ2-1; 8 bases are a match to TRBD2. After removal of 9 bases from V and 2 bases from J, the junction contained 9 bases not matched to a gene. CDR3 size: 15 residues. Germline V CDR1 and CDR2: MNHEY, SMNVEV (reference sequence). In DNA, the CDR3 is TGTGCCAGTTGTTCCGGGGGGGTGGCCTACAATGAGCAGTTCTTC. It codes for CASCSGGVAYNEQFF.

The chain recombines TRBV28 with TRBJ2-5, with 7 positions matching TRBD1. J gave up 0 bases and V 11 bases, and 12 bases lay outside the gene matches. The CDR3 has 15 residues. Germline V gene data show CDR1 as MDHEN and CDR2 as SYDVKM. CDR3 in amino acids: CAVQTGASNQETQYF. The DNA for the CDR3 is TGTGCCGTACAAACAGGGGCGTCGAACCAAGAGACCCAGTACTTC.

This clone has a count of ten or more. The rearrangement joins TRBV12-3 or TRBV12-4 to TRBJ2-7; D gene ambiguous. CDR3 size: 13 residues. V was shortened by 6 bases and J by 0 bases, with 9 bases between the two germline ends. The CDR3 protein is CASSLGSSYEQYF. DNA of the CDR3: TGTGCCAGCAGCCTAGGTTCCTCCTACGAGCAGTACTTC.

The V call is TRBV28, the J call TRBJ2-7; TRBD1 matches 7 bases. Trimming removed 2 bases from V and 0 bases from J; junction bases left unmatched: 7. The V gene's germline CDR1 is MDHEN and CDR2 SYDVKM. This CDR3 region has 16 residues. The CDR3 nucleotides are TGTGCCAGCAGTTTAGGGGGACAGATAAGCTCCTACGAGCAGTACTTC. Translated, it gives CASSLGGQISSYEQYF.

This chain uses TRBV5-1 with TRBJ2-6, with 8 bases matching TRBD2. V was pared by 1 base and J by 4 bases, with 16 bases of the junction left unmatched. The CDR3 length is 20 residues. Germline-derived CDR1 and CDR2 are SGHRS and YFSETQ. CDR3 in DNA: TGCGCCAGCAGCTTGTATCTGAGACTAGCGATCAAGGGAGGGGCCAACGTCCTGACTTTC. This sequence encodes CASSLYLRLAIKGGANVLTF.

This clone appeared once. DNA for the CDR3: TGTGCCAGCAGCCTAGAGGGGGCTAGCCCCAGCACAGATACGCAGTATTTT. Translating gives CASSLEGASPSTDTQYF. V and J are TRBV7-9 and TRBJ2-3; TRBD1 aligns across 7 bases. Germline lookup yields CDR1 SEHNR and CDR2 FQNEAQ (reference sequence). With 5 bases clipped from V and 0 bases from J, the junction kept 11 bases outside the gene matches. This CDR3 contains 17 residues.

The chain combines TRBV6-1 with TRBJ1-2, with D possibly being TRBD1 (5 bases). This CDR3 comprises 15 residues. V was shortened by 1 base and J by 3 bases, with 12 bases between the two germline ends. From germline, CDR1 is MNHNS and CDR2 SASEGT. The CDR3 loop reads CASSEVFGGYYGYTF. In nucleotides, the CDR3 is TGTGCCAGCAGTGAAGTTTTTGGGGGGTACTATGGCTACACCTTC.

The chain combines TRBV2 with TRBJ2-6; D possibly corresponds to TRBD2 (7 bases). Trimming took 7 bases from V and 4 from J, leaving 20 bases between them. From germline, CDR1 is SNHLY and CDR2 FYNNEI. There are 17 residues in the CDR3. CDR3 amino acids: CASITHGGGLGANVLTF. The CDR3 DNA follows: TGTGCCAGCATCACCCATGGGGGGGGGCTCGGGGCCAACGTCCTGACTTTC.

CDR3 amino acids: CATSIPGGKLFF. The CDR3 DNA follows: TGTGCCACCAGCATTCCGGGGGGAAAACTGTTTTTT. The rearrangement links TRBV15 to TRBJ1-4; D might be TRBD1 (5 bases). The CDR3 extends over 12 amino acids. The germline gives CDR1 LNHNV, CDR2 YYDKDF (reference sequence). Between the trimmed V and J ends, which lost 4 bases and 10 bases, there was a span of 10 bases.

The V and J genes are TRBV11-2 and TRBJ2-2; 12 positions agree with TRBD2. The V and J ends lost 5 bases and 8 bases, in that order; junction bases with no gene match: 9. Germline CDR1 is SGHAT and CDR2 is FQNNGV. The CDR3 runs to 16 residues. The CDR3 DNA reads TGTGCCAGCAGCGGACGACTAGCGGGAGTGGGGGGGGAGCTGTTTTTT. Its protein product is CASSGRLAGVGGELFF.

The rearrangement joins TRBV13 to TRBJ1-6; TRBD1 agrees at 7 bases. V lost 5 bases and J lost 9; bases outside the gene matches: 7. The CDR3 loop spans 14 amino acids. Germline V gene sequence: CDR1 PRHDT, CDR2 FYEKMQ (reference sequence). The CDR3 sequence: CASSTGTAGSPLHF. The CDR3 nucleotides read TGTGCCAGCAGCACAGGGACAGCCGGTTCACCCCTCCACTTT.

The genes are TRBV5-1 and TRBJ2-2, with D tentatively TRBD1 (6 bases). Trimming removed 5 bases from V and 4 bases from J, with 21 bases in between. CDR1 SGHRS and CDR2 YFSETQ come from the germline V gene. There are 17 residues in the CDR3. CDR3 sequence (DNA): TGCGCCAGCAGTTGGGGAATGCCAGGGGCGAGCACCGGGGAGCTGTTTTTT. Amino acid sequence: CASSWGMPGASTGELFF.

The chain couples TRBV10-3 to TRBJ2-7; D might be TRBD1 (6 bases). The ends were cut back, 3 bases at V and 7 bases at J, with 13 bases in the middle. The CDR3 totals 13 residues. Germline CDR1 ENHRY, CDR2 SYGVKD. The CDR3 is CAISDEQGREQYF. CDR3 bases: TGTGCCATCAGTGATGAACAGGGTAGGGAGCAGTACTTC.

The chain recombines TRBV6-2 or TRBV6-3 with TRBJ1-1; 11 positions match TRBD1. The CDR3 spans 15 residues. J lost 11 bases, V lost 2 bases, and 10 bases had no gene match. The germline gives CDR1 MNHEY, CDR2 SVGEGT. The CDR3 protein is CASSYTGTGGRTAFF. The CDR3 DNA reads as TGTGCCAGCAGTTACACCGGGACAGGGGGAAGGACGGCTTTCTTT.

CDR3 loop: CASGLGQTYEQYF. The CDR3 DNA reads TGTGCTAGTGGTTTGGGACAGACCTACGAGCAGTACTTC. The genes are TRBV12-5 and TRBJ2-7, with a possible D match to TRBD1 (5 bases). Looked up from germline, CDR1 is LGHNT and CDR2 is FRNRAP. The CDR3 has 13 amino acids. Trimming took off 1 base at V and 2 bases at J, with 6 bases between the two ends.